Listed here is a single TCR beta chain. Its cognate antigen is unknown. Averaging around 110 mL, one heparinised blood draw came from each individual donor. Germline V lookup: CDR1 SGHRS, CDR2 YFSETQ. This CDR3 region has 14 residues. V gave up 4 bases and J gave up 2 bases, with 13 bases separating them. Since all of the isolated RNA was reverse transcribed, expressed TCRB transcripts were what got sequenced. TCRdb's table, derived via immunoSEQ multiplex PCR, lists solely in-frame clones and lacks some. Of hundreds of thousands of clones detected, 10% to 15% appear once; the ten largest clones hold approximately 0.022%. The data originate from a study of beta chain features in type 1 diabetes. Study results and caveats: Insertions were fewer and deletions more numerous at VDJ junctions in type 1 diabetes patients. A moderate, significant TCRB CDR3 shortening appeared in type 1 diabetes across four CD4+ subsets. The cDNA sequencing approach could over-represent high-TCR-expressing cells.

The chain combines TRBV5-1 with TRBJ2-7; D remains unclear. This clonotype originated in a man aged 18 to 30 with type 1 diabetes. Specimen: naive CD4+ T cells from blood. The CDR3 region has the DNA TGCGCCAGCAGCCTTTTATCTGGCGCCTACGAGCAGTACTTC. As protein: CASSLLSGAYEQYF. Full variable domain (outside the CDR3, taken from reference TRBV5-1 and TRBJ2-7): KAGVTQTPRYLIKTRGQQVTLSCSPISGHRSVSWYQQTPGQGLQFLFEYFSETQRNKGNFPGRFSGRQFSNSRSEMNVSTLELGDSALYLCASSLLSGAYEQYFGPGTRLTVT.